Each of the 29 T cell receptor beta chains below was sequenced from the same sample in a study of blood T cell repertoires in COVID-19. Measured with immunoSEQ multiplex PCR; TCRdb has only the in-frame clones, and not every one. The sample comprises fewer than 100,000 clones, about nine tenths of which are singletons, and approximately 17% rests with the top ten. Sequencing used peripheral blood. The receptors here all came from an older man in a cohort sampled during active COVID-19.

The gene calls are TRBV9 and TRBJ2-7; D is possibly TRBD2 (5 bases). CDR3 length: 16 residues. Trimming cost V 4 bases and J 2 bases, with 19 bases left between them. Germline V gives CDR1 SGDLS, CDR2 YYNGEE. CDR3 residues: CASSTNPRAEAYEQYV. For the CDR3, the DNA is TGTGCCAGCAGCACAAACCCGAGGGCGGAAGCCTACGAGCAGTACGTC.

This clone was seen a handful of times. The DNA of the CDR3 is TGTGCCAGCAGCTTGGATGGTGGCCACTATGGCTACACCTTC. Its protein is CASSLDGGHYGYTF. The chain recombines TRBV5-5 with TRBJ1-2; D unresolved. V was clipped by 0 bases and J by 3 bases, with 9 bases between them. Germline loops: CDR1 SGHKS, CDR2 YYEKEE (reference sequence). CDR3 length: 14 residues.

The V gene is TRBV3-1 (or the pseudogene TRBV3-2), the J gene TRBJ2-2; no definite D call. The CDR3 runs to 13 residues. Germline CDR1 LGHDT, CDR2 YNNKEL (reference sequence). Trimming took 3 bases from V and 3 from J, leaving 5 bases between them. The CDR3, as DNA: TGTGCCAGCAGCCAGTCTTACACCGGGGAGCTGTTTTTT. Its protein is CASSQSYTGELFF.

This sequence joins TRBV28 and TRBJ2-5; 13 bases line up with TRBD2. After removal of 6 bases from V and 4 bases from J, the junction contained 5 bases not matched to a gene. Per the germline V gene, CDR1 is MDHEN and CDR2 is SYDVKM. The CDR3 spans 15 residues. Here the CDR3 DNA reads TGTGCCAGCAGCGCCACTAGCGGGAGGGGAGAGACCCAGTACTTC. Its protein is CASSATSGRGETQYF.

V and J are TRBV9 and TRBJ2-5; 7 bases match TRBD1. V gave up 3 bases and J gave up 5 bases; unmatched junction bases: 4. Germline V gene lookup returns CDR1 SGDLS and CDR2 YYNGEE. The CDR3 consists of 13 residues. The CDR3: CASSATGEETQYF. The CDR3 coding sequence is TGTGCCAGCAGCGCCACAGGGGAGGAGACCCAGTACTTC.

This chain joins TRBV3-1 (or the pseudogene TRBV3-2) and TRBJ2-1; TRBD2 aligns across 9 bases. Germline V gene data show CDR1 as LGHDT and CDR2 as YNNKEL (reference sequence). The CDR3 is 13 amino acids. Germline trimming cut 7 bases from V and 7 bases from J; bases unmatched to any gene: 5. This CDR3 is CASKTSGGNEQFF. In DNA, the CDR3 is TGTGCCAGCAAAACCAGCGGGGGGAATGAGCAGTTCTTC.

V usage is TRBV4-3 and J usage is TRBJ1-4; a weak D match, TRBD1 (6 bases). This CDR3 comprises 15 residues. The germline V gene has CDR1 LGHNA and CDR2 YSLEER. V gave up 1 base and J gave up 7 bases, with 13 bases separating them. The CDR3 nucleotides are TGCGCCAGCAGCCAAGGGGGGCTCGGCGGTGAAAAACTGTTTTTT. As protein: CASSQGGLGGEKLFF.

The V call is TRBV2, the J call TRBJ1-4; D gene ambiguous. V was trimmed by 2 bases and J by 8 bases, leaving 15 bases between them. Per germline, CDR1 SNHLY and CDR2 FYNNEI. The CDR3 length is 15 residues. For the CDR3, the DNA is TGTGCCAGCAGTGAAAAGGGAGGGATTCAGGAAAAACTGTTTTTT. Translated, it gives CASSEKGGIQEKLFF.

The J gene is TRBJ2-7, the V gene TRBV5-1; 9 bases are a match to TRBD2. Looked up from germline, CDR1 is SGHRS and CDR2 is YFSETQ. This CDR3 region has 16 residues. Trimming removed 5 bases from V and 0 bases from J; junction bases left unmatched: 9. The CDR3 DNA sequence: TGCGCCAGCAGGGCTAGCGGGGCCCTGAGCTCCTACGAGCAGTACTTC. Its protein is CASRASGALSSYEQYF.

V gene TRBV21-1 combines with J gene TRBJ2-6; TRBD1, as called in the table, went unchecked against the DNA. TRBV21-1 is listed as a pseudogene. CDR3 length: 18 amino acids. The CDR3 nucleotides read TGTGCCAGCAGCAAAGGCAAGAGACAGAACTCTGGGGCCAACGTCCTGACTTTC. Translating gives CASSKGKRQNSGANVLTF.

V is TRBV6-6 and J is TRBJ2-5; TRBD2 might be the D (6 bases). The germline gives CDR1 MNHNY, CDR2 SVGAGI (reference sequence). The CDR3 is 13 amino acids. V lost 5 bases to trimming and J lost 2 bases, with 9 bases between them. CDR3 in DNA: TGTGCCAGCAGTGTGACTAGTCAAGAGACCCAGTACTTC. Residues: CASSVTSQETQYF.

The chain joins TRBV9 to TRBJ1-3, with 7 bases fitting TRBD1. The CDR3 covers 15 residues. V lost 4 bases and J lost 0; bases outside the gene matches: 4. Germline V gene data show CDR1 as SGDLS and CDR2 as YYNGEE. CDR3 amino acids: CASSPEGASGNTIYF. The CDR3 nucleotides read TGTGCCAGCAGCCCCGAGGGGGCCTCTGGAAACACCATATATTTT.

This sequence joins TRBV5-1 and TRBJ1-3, with D possibly TRBD1 on 6 matching bases. The CDR3 length is 16 residues. V was pared by 0 bases and J by 0 bases, with 10 bases between. CDR1 is SGHRS, CDR2 YFSETQ, per germline. The CDR3: CASSLEGGLSGNTIYF. The CDR3 coding sequence is TGCGCCAGCAGCTTGGAGGGGGGGCTCTCTGGAAACACCATATATTTT. Drawing the rest from reference TRBV5-1 and TRBJ1-3, the complete variable domain is KAGVTQTPRYLIKTRGQQVTLSCSPISGHRSVSWYQQTPGQGLQFLFEYFSETQRNKGNFPGRFSGRQFSNSRSEMNVSTLELGDSALYLCASSLEGGLSGNTIYFGEGSWLTVV.

This chain connects TRBV19 to TRBJ1-5; TRBD1 matches at 8 bases. Germline lookup yields CDR1 LNHDA and CDR2 SQIVND (reference sequence). Trimming at V came to 4 bases and at J to 0 bases, leaving 5 bases not matched to a gene. This CDR3 spans 16 amino acids. The CDR3 region is CASSTGQAPSNQPQHF. The CDR3 DNA sequence: TGTGCCAGTAGTACGGGACAGGCCCCTAGCAATCAGCCCCAGCATTTT.

This clone has a single count. The chain carries TRBV11-1 and TRBJ1-1; D not certain. V lost 2 bases and J 1 base, leaving 8 bases between the germline ends. The CDR3 covers 14 residues. Germline lookup yields CDR1 SGHAT and CDR2 FQDESV (reference sequence). CDR3 in DNA: TGTGCCAGCAGCTTACAGGCTGGGAACACTGAAGCTTTCTTT. This codes for CASSLQAGNTEAFF.

The chain has TRBV5-1 and TRBJ2-1, with D possibly being TRBD1 (6 bases). Germline CDR1 and CDR2: SGHRS and YFSETQ. This CDR3 spans 15 amino acids. Trimming stripped 1 base from V and 2 bases from J, with 10 bases between. Here the CDR3 DNA reads TGCGCCAGCAGCTTGTGGGACACGGCCTACAATGAGCAGTTCTTC. It yields the protein CASSLWDTAYNEQFF.

This clone came up once. J is TRBJ2-5 and V is TRBV5-4, with TRBD1 as a possible D gene (5 bases). Germline V gene data show CDR1 as SGHNT and CDR2 as YYREEE (reference sequence). The CDR3 covers 13 residues. V was pared by 4 bases and J by 2 bases, with 9 bases between. CDR3 region: CASSRTTQETQYF. DNA for the CDR3: TGTGCCAGCAGCCGGACAACTCAAGAGACCCAGTACTTC.

The V gene is TRBV28, the J gene TRBJ1-1, with a possible D match to TRBD1 (5 bases). This CDR3 region has 15 residues. Trimming took off 6 bases at V and 1 base at J, with 15 bases between the two ends. Germline V gene data show CDR1 as MDHEN and CDR2 as SYDVKM. The CDR3, as DNA: TGTGCCAGCAGGGAATGGGGCCCCCAGAACACTGAAGCTTTCTTT. It translates to CASREWGPQNTEAFF.

V usage is TRBV7-2 and J usage is TRBJ1-4; weak D call: TRBD1 (6 bases). The CDR3 runs to 13 residues. The V and J ends lost 5 bases and 2 bases respectively, with 6 bases between them. Germline V gene data show CDR1 as SGHTA and CDR2 as FQGNSA. CDR3 protein: CASSRGTNEKLFF. CDR3 nucleotide sequence: TGTGCCAGCAGCAGGGGGACTAATGAAAAACTGTTTTTT.

J is TRBJ2-5 and V is TRBV5-1, with 11 bases lining up with TRBD2. This CDR3 is built from 16 residues. V lost 4 bases, J lost 5 bases, and 10 bases stayed unmatched. The germline V gene has CDR1 SGHRS and CDR2 YFSETQ. In nucleotides, the CDR3 is TGCGCCAGCAGCCTCAGTAGCGGGGGGGCATGGGAGACCCAGTACTTC. Its protein is CASSLSSGGAWETQYF.

The chain employs TRBV7-9 and TRBJ2-3, with 12 bases that match TRBD2. The CDR3 runs 16 residues. The V and J ends lost 10 bases and 5 bases, in that order; junction bases with no gene match: 13. Germline assignment: CDR1 SEHNR and CDR2 FQNEAQ (reference sequence). CDR3 coding DNA: TGTGCCACCGGGAGGTGGACTAGCGGGGAGGTAGATACGCAGTATTTT. As protein: CATGRWTSGEVDTQYF.

The rearrangement links TRBV7-9 to TRBJ1-4, with a tentative D call TRBD1 (6 bases). CDR1 and CDR2 (germline): SEHNR, FQNEAQ (reference sequence). V gave up 0 bases and J gave up 5 bases, with 7 bases separating them. The CDR3 is 14 residues long. Here the CDR3 DNA reads TGTGCCAGCAGCTTAGCCAGGGGCAATGAAAAACTGTTTTTT. Protein: CASSLARGNEKLFF.

This chain joins TRBV7-2 and TRBJ1-1; tentative D call: TRBD1 (5 bases). The CDR3 loop spans 16 amino acids. Trimming cost V 5 bases and J 1 base, with 17 bases left between them. In germline, CDR1 is SGHTA, CDR2 FQGNSA. CDR3 in amino acids: CASSPRAGTGNTEAFF. The CDR3 DNA reads TGTGCCAGCAGCCCAAGGGCGGGGACTGGGAACACTGAAGCTTTCTTT.

The rearrangement uses TRBV4-2 and TRBJ1-5, with 8 bases identical to TRBD1. Germline V gives CDR1 LGHNA, CDR2 YNFKEQ. The V and J ends lost 0 bases and 6 bases, in that order; junction bases with no gene match: 4. The CDR3 has 15 amino acids. This chain's CDR3 is CASSQDLTGGQPQHF. CDR3 DNA: TGTGCCAGCAGCCAAGATTTAACAGGGGGTCAGCCCCAGCATTTT.

J is TRBJ2-3 and V is TRBV9; a possible D gene is TRBD2 (7 bases). Germline lookup yields CDR1 SGDLS and CDR2 YYNGEE. The V and J ends lost 4 bases and 5 bases respectively, with 17 bases between them. This CDR3 spans 15 amino acids. In DNA form, the CDR3 reads TGTGCCAGCAGCCCTCTAGGGGGGGGAGGAGATACGCAGTATTTT. Translating it yields CASSPLGGGGDTQYF.

The rearrangement joins TRBV28 to TRBJ1-2, with 10 positions matching TRBD1. Germline CDR1 is MDHEN and CDR2 is SYDVKM. This CDR3 has 14 amino acids. J gave up 0 bases and V 6 bases, and 1 base lay outside the gene matches. In DNA, the CDR3 is TGTGCCAGCAGAGGGACAGGGGCTAACTATGGCTACACCTTC. Protein sequence: CASRGTGANYGYTF.

In this sample, this clone turned up once. The V gene is TRBV28, the J gene TRBJ2-5; 9 nucleotides align to TRBD1. The CDR3 is made up of 14 amino acids. Germline V gene data show CDR1 as MDHEN and CDR2 as SYDVKM. The J segment lost 5 bases and the V segment lost 8 bases, leaving 9 bases of the junction unmatched. The CDR3 DNA reads TGTGCCAGCGGGGGACAGGGAGGATGGGAGACCCAGTACTTC. As protein: CASGGQGGWETQYF. Filled out from reference TRBV28 and TRBJ2-5, the complete variable domain reads DVKVTQSSRYLVKRTGEKVFLECVQDMDHENMFWYRQDPGLGLRLIYFSYDVKMKEKGDIPEGYSVSREKKERFSLILESASTNQTSMYLCASGGQGGWETQYFGPGTRLLVL.

Written as DNA, the CDR3 is TGTGCCATCAGGTCAGGGTCGGGGGATCCTGGAAACACCATATATTTT. It translates to CAIRSGSGDPGNTIYF. The chain recombines TRBV10-3 with TRBJ1-3; TRBD1 is a possible D gene (5 bases). From germline, CDR1 is ENHRY and CDR2 SYGVKD. The germline V and J ends were trimmed by 6 bases and 2 bases, with 17 bases remaining between them. The CDR3 extends over 16 amino acids.

The V gene is TRBV5-4, the J gene TRBJ2-1; perhaps TRBD1 as D (6 bases). The V and J ends lost 6 bases and 0 bases respectively, with 16 bases between them. CDR1 SGHNT and CDR2 YYREEE come from the germline V gene (reference sequence). The CDR3 length is 16 residues. CDR3 bases: TGTGCCAGCACGATAGGGGGATTGAGCTCCTACAATGAGCAGTTCTTC. Encoded protein: CASTIGGLSSYNEQFF.